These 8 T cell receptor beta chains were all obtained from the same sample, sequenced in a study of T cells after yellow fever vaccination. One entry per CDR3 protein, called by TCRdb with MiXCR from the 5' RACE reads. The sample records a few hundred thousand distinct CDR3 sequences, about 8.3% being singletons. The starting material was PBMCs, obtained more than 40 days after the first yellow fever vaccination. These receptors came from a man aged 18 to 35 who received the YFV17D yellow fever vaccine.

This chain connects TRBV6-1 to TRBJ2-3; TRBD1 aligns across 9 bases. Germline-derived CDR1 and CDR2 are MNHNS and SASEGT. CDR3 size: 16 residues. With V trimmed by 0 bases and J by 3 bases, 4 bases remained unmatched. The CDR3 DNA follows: TGTGCCAGCAGTGAAGCTTCCGGGACAGGGACAGATACGCAGTATTTT. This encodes CASSEASGTGTDTQYF.

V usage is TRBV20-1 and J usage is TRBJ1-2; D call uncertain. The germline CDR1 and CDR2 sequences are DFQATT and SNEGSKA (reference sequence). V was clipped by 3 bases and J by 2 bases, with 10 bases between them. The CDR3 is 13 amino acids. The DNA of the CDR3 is TGCAGTGCTAGTCCTACATCCAACTATGGCTACACCTTC. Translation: CSASPTSNYGYTF.

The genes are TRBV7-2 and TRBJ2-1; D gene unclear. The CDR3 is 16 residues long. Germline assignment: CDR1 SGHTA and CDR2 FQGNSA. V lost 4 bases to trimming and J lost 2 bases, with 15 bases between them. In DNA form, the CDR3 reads TGTGCCAGCAGCTCTAATGGACGGCGTACCTACAATGAGCAGTTCTTC. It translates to CASSSNGRRTYNEQFF.

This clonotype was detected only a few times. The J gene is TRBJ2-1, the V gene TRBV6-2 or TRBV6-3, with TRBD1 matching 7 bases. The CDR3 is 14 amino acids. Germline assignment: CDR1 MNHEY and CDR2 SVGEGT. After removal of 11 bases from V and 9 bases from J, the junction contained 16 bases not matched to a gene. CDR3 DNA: TGTGCCTGCCAGCCCCGACAGGGTTTGAGTGAGCAGTTCTTC. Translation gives CACQPRQGLSEQFF.

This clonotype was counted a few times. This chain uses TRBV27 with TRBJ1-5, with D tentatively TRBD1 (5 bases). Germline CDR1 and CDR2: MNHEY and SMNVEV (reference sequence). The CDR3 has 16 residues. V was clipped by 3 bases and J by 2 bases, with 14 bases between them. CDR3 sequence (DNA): TGTGCCAGCAGTTTCTCCGGGGCCAGGGGCAATCAGCCCCAGCATTTT. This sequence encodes CASSFSGARGNQPQHF.

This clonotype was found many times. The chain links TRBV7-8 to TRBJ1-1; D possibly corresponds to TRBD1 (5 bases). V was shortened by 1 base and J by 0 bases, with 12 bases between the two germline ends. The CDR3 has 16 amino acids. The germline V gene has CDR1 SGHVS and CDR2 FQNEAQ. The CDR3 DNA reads TGTGCCAGCAGCTTAGACCCGGGACCCTTGAACACTGAAGCTTTCTTT. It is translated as CASSLDPGPLNTEAFF.

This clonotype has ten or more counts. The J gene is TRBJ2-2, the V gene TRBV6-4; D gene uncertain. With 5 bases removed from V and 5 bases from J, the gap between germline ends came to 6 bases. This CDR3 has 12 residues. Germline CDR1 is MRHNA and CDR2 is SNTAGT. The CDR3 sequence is CASSSRTGELFF. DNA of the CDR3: TGTGCCAGCAGTTCGAGAACCGGGGAGCTGTTTTTT.

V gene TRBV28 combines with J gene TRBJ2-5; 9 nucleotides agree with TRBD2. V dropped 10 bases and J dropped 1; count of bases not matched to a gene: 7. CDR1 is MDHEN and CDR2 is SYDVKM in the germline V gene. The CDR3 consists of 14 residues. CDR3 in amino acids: CATGLAALQETQYF. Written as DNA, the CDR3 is TGTGCCACGGGACTAGCAGCACTCCAAGAGACCCAGTACTTC. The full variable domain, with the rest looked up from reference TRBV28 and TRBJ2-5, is DVKVTQSSRYLVKRTGEKVFLECVQDMDHENMFWYRQDPGLGLRLIYFSYDVKMKEKGDIPEGYSVSREKKERFSLILESASTNQTSMYLCATGLAALQETQYFGPGTRLLVL.